The rows below give T cell receptor beta chains drawn from one sample of a study of shared clonotypes between healthy human individuals. Clones were read by immunoSEQ multiplex PCR, and TCRdb kept only the in-frame ones, dropping some. Seen here are more than 1 million clones, approximately 78% observed once, and the top ten hold 0.4% to 0.55%. Sequenced sample: memory CD4+ T cells from PBMCs. The source of these receptors is a man younger than 30 in good health. Some clones in this sample may be carry-over from other donors' samples. Both conserved end residues are part of each CDR3. D genes are given only for firm matches. The size of a clone is reported for some rows only, either as once, few or many, or as a class for expanded clones.

j_call d_call clone_size v_call cdr3_aa cdr3_nt
TRBJ1-5 . . TRBV19 CASSILPLGNQPQHF TGTGCCAGTAGTATCCTCCCGTTGGGCAATCAGCCCCAGCATTTT
TRBJ1-4 . once TRBV4-2 CASSQDSSNEKLFF TGTGCCAGCAGCCAAGACTCCAGCAATGAAAAACTGTTTTTT
TRBJ1-2 . few TRBV6-1 CASRASWFGVYGYTF TGTGCCAGCAGGGCATCCTGGTTCGGAGTCTATGGCTACACCTTC
TRBJ1-5 . few TRBV5-4 CASSLQGGDQPQHF TGTGCCAGCAGCTTACAGGGAGGGGATCAGCCCCAGCATTTT
TRBJ2-1 TRBD2 . TRBV5-6 CASSFRRLAGDNEQFF TGTGCCAGCAGCTTCCGGAGGCTAGCGGGAGACAATGAGCAGTTCTTC
TRBJ2-3 . . TRBV5-1 CASSPDPNTDTQYF TGCGCCAGCAGCCCGGACCCAAATACAGATACGCAGTATTTT
TRBJ2-2 TRBD1 few TRBV5-4 CASSSRGPGTGELFF TGTGCCAGCAGCTCCAGGGGGCCGGGCACCGGGGAGCTGTTTTTT
TRBJ2-2 . once TRBV5-1 CASRRTTGELFF TGCGCCAGTCGGAGGACCACCGGGGAGCTGTTTTTT
TRBJ2-1 TRBD2 . TRBV9 CASSVGSSGNNEQFF TGTGCCAGCAGCGTAGGGTCTAGCGGTAACAATGAGCAGTTCTTC
TRBJ2-2 TRBD1 . TRBV5-1 CASSLRTGDTGELFF TGCGCCAGCAGCTTGAGGACAGGGGACACCGGGGAGCTGTTTTTT
TRBJ2-7 . . TRBV2 CASRKGELYEQYF TGTGCCAGCAGGAAGGGGGAGTTGTACGAGCAGTACTTC
TRBJ1-1 . . TRBV10-3 CAIKATAMNTEAFF TGTGCCATCAAAGCTACAGCTATGAACACTGAAGCTTTCTTT
TRBJ1-1 . . TRBV18 CASSPSGMNTEAFF TGTGCCAGCTCACCATCCGGCATGAACACTGAAGCTTTCTTT
TRBJ1-2 . . TRBV6-6 CASSSGDVGYYGYTF TGTGCCAGCAGTTCTGGGGACGTCGGGTACTATGGCTACACCTTC
TRBJ2-7 TRBD1 few TRBV11-1 CASSLGDRGTYEQYF TGTGCCAGCAGCTTAGGGGACAGGGGTACCTACGAGCAGTACTTC
TRBJ1-4 TRBD1 . TRBV6-5 CASSRQGQGEKLFF TGTGCCAGCAGTAGACAGGGCCAGGGGGAAAAACTGTTTTTT
TRBJ2-2 TRBD2 . TRBV2 CASRGLASTGELFF TGTGCCAGCCGGGGACTAGCGTCCACCGGGGAGCTGTTTTTT
TRBJ2-3 . . TRBV2 CASSDRLWDTQYF TGTGCCAGCAGTGACAGACTCTGGGATACGCAGTATTTT
TRBJ2-5 . . TRBV5-8 CASGESIRGLQETQYF TGTGCCAGCGGGGAGTCTATACGGGGGTTACAAGAGACCCAGTACTTC
TRBJ2-2 TRBD1 . TRBV18 CASSPDRLSTGELFF TGTGCCAGCTCACCGGACAGGCTAAGCACCGGGGAGCTGTTTTTT
TRBJ1-4 . few TRBV28 CASMRGTNEKLFF TGTGCCAGCATGCGGGGTACTAATGAAAAACTGTTTTTT